Included here is one TCR beta chain sequence, with context. This sample is part of a study of CD8 T cells in Susac syndrome. V lost 5 bases and J lost 5, with 10 bases in between. There are 13 residues in the CDR3. The germline V gene has CDR1 MGHRA and CDR2 YSYEKL. The RNA, about 0.45 to 1 ug, was put through reverse transcription using random hexamers. TCRdb independently ran MiXCR on the immunoSEQ multiplex PCR reads; one entry per CDR3 protein. Among around 170,000 distinct CDR3 sequences listed, around 95% were seen once. Sequencing input: CD4+ T cells from PBMCs. This TCR came from a human donor with Susac syndrome. The gene calls are TRBV4-1 and TRBJ1-5; D not resolved. CDR3 coding DNA: TGCGCCAGCAGCGCCCAAACAGATCAGCCCCAGCATTTT. Translating gives CASSAQTDQPQHF.